The present T cell receptor (beta chain) was sequenced within a study of blood T cell repertoires in COVID-19. Libraries were prepared by immunoSEQ multiplex PCR; TCRdb keeps only in-frame clonotypes and omits some of them. Of roughly 150,000 clones in the sample, 84% were seen once. Germline CDR1 is LNHNV and CDR2 is YYDKDF (reference sequence). Losses at the gene ends were 0 bases for V and 10 bases for J; bases not matched to a gene: 8. The CDR3 spans 15 residues. V and J are TRBV15 and TRBJ1-4; 7 bases are shared with TRBD1. The sequence was collected from a human donor in a cohort sampled during active COVID-19. Sequenced material: peripheral blood. The DNA for the CDR3 is TGTGCCACCAGCAGAGATGAGGGGACAGTAGGAAAACTGTTTTTT. Protein product: CATSRDEGTVGKLFF.